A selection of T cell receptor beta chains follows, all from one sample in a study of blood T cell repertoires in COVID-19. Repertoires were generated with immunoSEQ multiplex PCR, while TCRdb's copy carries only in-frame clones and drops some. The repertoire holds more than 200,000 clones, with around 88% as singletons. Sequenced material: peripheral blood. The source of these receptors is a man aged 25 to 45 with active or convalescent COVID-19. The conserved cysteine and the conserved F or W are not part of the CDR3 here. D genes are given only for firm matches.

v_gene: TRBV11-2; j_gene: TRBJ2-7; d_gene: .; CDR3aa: ASSFNPAASSEQY
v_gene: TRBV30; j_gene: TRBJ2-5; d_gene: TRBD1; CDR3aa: AWSLGTDDLGN
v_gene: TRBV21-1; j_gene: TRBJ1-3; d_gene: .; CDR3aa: ASSKIWGRHWKTGNTIY
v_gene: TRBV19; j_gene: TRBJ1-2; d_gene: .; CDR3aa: ASSIHSTYGYT
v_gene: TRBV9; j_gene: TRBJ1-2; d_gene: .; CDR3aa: ASSAPSSRYGYT
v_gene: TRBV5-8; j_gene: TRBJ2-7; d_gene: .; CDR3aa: ASIRAGFLLSYEQY
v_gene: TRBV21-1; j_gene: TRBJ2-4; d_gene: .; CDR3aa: ASGGTGEPKVVKNIQY
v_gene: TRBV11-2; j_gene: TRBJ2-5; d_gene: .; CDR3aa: ASHTWGSEETQY
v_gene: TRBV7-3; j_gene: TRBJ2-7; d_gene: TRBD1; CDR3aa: ASSLEQGAWSEQY
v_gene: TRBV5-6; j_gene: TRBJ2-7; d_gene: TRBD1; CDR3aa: ASSLSPTGGAGYEQY
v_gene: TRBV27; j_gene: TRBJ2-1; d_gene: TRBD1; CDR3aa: ASGDRGINNEQF
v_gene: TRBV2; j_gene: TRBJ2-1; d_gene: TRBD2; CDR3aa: ASILRSSGGDEQF
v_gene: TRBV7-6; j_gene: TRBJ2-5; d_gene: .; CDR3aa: ASSLVQQETQY
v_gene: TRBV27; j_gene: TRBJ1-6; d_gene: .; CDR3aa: ASSPQKSPLH
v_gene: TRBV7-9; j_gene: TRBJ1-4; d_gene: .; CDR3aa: ASSLSAGRNEKLF
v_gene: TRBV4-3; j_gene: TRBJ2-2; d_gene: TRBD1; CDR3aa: ASSLGTGNTGELF
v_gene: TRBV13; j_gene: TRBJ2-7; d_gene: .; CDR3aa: ASSGEGVRYEQY
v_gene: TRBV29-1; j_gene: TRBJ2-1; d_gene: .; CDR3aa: SVVAGPEQF
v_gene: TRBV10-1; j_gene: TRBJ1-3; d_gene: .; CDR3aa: ASSEGLSGNTIY
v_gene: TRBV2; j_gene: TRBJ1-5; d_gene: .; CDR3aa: ASSEIGQPQH
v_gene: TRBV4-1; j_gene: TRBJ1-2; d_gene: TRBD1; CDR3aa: ASSQAGGRGYGYT
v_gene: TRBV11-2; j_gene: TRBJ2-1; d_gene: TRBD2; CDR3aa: ASSPSGGADYNEQF
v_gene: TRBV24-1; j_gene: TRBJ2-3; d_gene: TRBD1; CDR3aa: ATSTFRGLADTQY
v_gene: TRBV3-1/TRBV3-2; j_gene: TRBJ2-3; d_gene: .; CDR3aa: ASSWATSTDTQY
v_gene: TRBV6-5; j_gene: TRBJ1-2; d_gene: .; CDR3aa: ASSPGIPRGGYT
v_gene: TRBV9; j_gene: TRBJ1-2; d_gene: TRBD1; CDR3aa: ASSARDRDNYGYT
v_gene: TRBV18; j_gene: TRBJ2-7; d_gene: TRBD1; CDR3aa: ASSPPGTEFHEQY
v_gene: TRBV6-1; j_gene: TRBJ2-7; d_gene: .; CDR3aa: ASSEAFVGARYEQY
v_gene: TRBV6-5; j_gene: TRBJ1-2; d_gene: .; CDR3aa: ASSIDRLGGYT
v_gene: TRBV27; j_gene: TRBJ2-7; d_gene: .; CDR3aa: ASSLLGHTYEQY
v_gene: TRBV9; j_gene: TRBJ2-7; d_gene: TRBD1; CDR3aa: ASSGRDSLSYEQY
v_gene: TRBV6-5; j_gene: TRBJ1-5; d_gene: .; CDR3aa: ASKYSPHSEQPQH
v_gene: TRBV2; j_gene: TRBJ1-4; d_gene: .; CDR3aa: ASSLEGSNEKLF
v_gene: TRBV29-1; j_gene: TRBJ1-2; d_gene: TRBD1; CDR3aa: SVAGGAWDGYT
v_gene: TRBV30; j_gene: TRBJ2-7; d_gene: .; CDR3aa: AWRTGEFWQY
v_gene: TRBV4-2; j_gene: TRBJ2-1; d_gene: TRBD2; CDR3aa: ASRLTSEGNEQF
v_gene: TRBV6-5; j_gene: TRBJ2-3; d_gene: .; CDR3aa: ASKSPTSSTDTQY
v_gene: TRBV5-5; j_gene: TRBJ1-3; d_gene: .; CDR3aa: ASKAQLSGNTIY
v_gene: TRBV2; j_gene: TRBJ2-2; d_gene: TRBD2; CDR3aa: ASSPLAGPNTGELF
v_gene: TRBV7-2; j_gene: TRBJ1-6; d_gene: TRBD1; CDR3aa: ASSTRQGFGNSPLH
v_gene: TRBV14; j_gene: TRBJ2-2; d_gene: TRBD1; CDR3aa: ASSQDDQDRVEPGELF
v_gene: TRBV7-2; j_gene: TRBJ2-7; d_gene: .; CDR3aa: ASSSDSTSSYEQY
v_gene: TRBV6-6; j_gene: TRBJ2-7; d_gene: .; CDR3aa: ASSWTENSYEQY
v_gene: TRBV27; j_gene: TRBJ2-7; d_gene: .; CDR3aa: ASGRQSYEQY
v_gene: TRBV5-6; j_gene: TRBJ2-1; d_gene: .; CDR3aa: ASSHYYNEQF
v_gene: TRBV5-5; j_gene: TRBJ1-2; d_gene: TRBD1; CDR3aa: ASSSTRTGQGYT
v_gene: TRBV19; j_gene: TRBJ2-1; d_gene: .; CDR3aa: ASRTDDFNNEQF
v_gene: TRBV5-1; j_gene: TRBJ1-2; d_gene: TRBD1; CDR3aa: ASSLTGGKNGYT
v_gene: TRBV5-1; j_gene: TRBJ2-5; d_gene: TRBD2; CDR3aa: ASSLDLAGVEETQY
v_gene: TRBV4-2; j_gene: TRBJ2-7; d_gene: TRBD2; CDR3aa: ASSDTTSGGYEQY
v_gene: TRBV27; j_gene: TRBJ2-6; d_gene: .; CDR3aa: ASTPGSGANVLA